These T cell receptor beta chains were read from a single sample in a study of blood T cell repertoires in COVID-19. Generated by immunoSEQ multiplex PCR, the TCRdb table keeps only in-frame clones and is missing some. The sample shows more than 90,000 clones, 80% to 85% of them seen only once. Sequencing was carried out using peripheral blood. These receptors originate from an older woman with acute or convalescent COVID-19. The conserved cysteine and the conserved F or W are not part of the CDR3 here. D genes are given only for firm matches.

J: TRBJ2-3; V: TRBV5-1; D: TRBD2; CDR3: ASSLGGSAGTDTQY
J: TRBJ2-3; V: TRBV9; D: TRBD2; CDR3: ASSVGGGGLDTQY
J: TRBJ2-7; V: TRBV5-4; D: TRBD1; CDR3: ASSRDRDSYEQY
J: TRBJ1-1; V: TRBV3-1/TRBV3-2; D: -; CDR3: ASSPYHPRSGNTEAF
J: TRBJ2-7; V: TRBV3-1/TRBV3-2; D: TRBD2; CDR3: ASSQFTSGEQY
J: TRBJ2-1; V: TRBV5-1; D: -; CDR3: ASSLALYNEQF
J: TRBJ2-2; V: TRBV6-5; D: -; CDR3: ASRGVNTGELF
J: TRBJ1-6; V: TRBV19; D: -; CDR3: ASSSTASSYNSPLH
J: TRBJ2-1; V: TRBV7-8; D: TRBD1; CDR3: ASTPRRQGPEQF
J: TRBJ2-3; V: TRBV28; D: TRBD1; CDR3: ASRPTGVSTDTQY
J: TRBJ1-1; V: TRBV28; D: -; CDR3: ASRQGGTEAF
J: TRBJ2-2; V: TRBV29-1; D: TRBD1; CDR3: SVGGTAASELF
J: TRBJ2-5; V: TRBV3-1/TRBV3-2; D: TRBD1; CDR3: ASSQYPQGWETQY
J: TRBJ1-1; V: TRBV19; D: -; CDR3: ASSTGVGTEAF
J: TRBJ1-1; V: TRBV12-3/TRBV12-4; D: -; CDR3: ASSPGIKAF
J: TRBJ2-1; V: TRBV2; D: -; CDR3: ASSGLGVLGGEQF
J: TRBJ2-1; V: TRBV15; D: TRBD2; CDR3: ATSRQGPGGNEQF
J: TRBJ2-3; V: TRBV4-2; D: TRBD2; CDR3: ASSQDPSSGGSMTQY
J: TRBJ1-5; V: TRBV2; D: TRBD1; CDR3: ASSRDRGSNQPQH
J: TRBJ1-5; V: TRBV7-9; D: -; CDR3: ASSLGEYQPQH
J: TRBJ2-5; V: TRBV24-1; D: -; CDR3: ATSAGPETQY
J: TRBJ2-7; V: TRBV20-1; D: -; CDR3: SASSTQAYEQY
J: TRBJ1-2; V: TRBV28; D: -; CDR3: ASRHDRYYGYT
J: TRBJ1-1; V: TRBV15; D: -; CDR3: ATSRGLIREETEAF
J: TRBJ2-7; V: TRBV5-1; D: TRBD2; CDR3: ASSRSGGESEQY
J: TRBJ1-6; V: TRBV6-1; D: -; CDR3: ASSVTKLSYNSPLH
J: TRBJ2-5; V: TRBV10-1; D: -; CDR3: ASSESWGPETQY
J: TRBJ2-7; V: TRBV9; D: TRBD1; CDR3: ASSGQGYEQY
J: TRBJ2-2; V: TRBV4-2; D: TRBD2; CDR3: ASTPTSGGWGSGDTGELF
J: TRBJ2-7; V: TRBV19; D: TRBD1; CDR3: AIYSWSGTGDSYEQY
J: TRBJ2-2; V: TRBV27; D: TRBD2; CDR3: ASSSTTSGAGELF
J: TRBJ2-7; V: TRBV21-1; D: -; CDR3: ASRWGKRENSYEQY
J: TRBJ2-1; V: TRBV24-1; D: -; CDR3: ATTGVKSSYNEQF
J: TRBJ2-7; V: TRBV2; D: TRBD2; CDR3: ASTEETSGTYEQY
J: TRBJ2-1; V: TRBV7-9; D: TRBD1; CDR3: ASSQAYRGLYNEQF
J: TRBJ1-2; V: TRBV3-1/TRBV3-2; D: -; CDR3: ASSQDIGRGYT
J: TRBJ2-6; V: TRBV28; D: -; CDR3: ASSGGVPSGANVLT
J: TRBJ1-6; V: TRBV7-9; D: -; CDR3: ASSSGLEGSPLH
J: TRBJ1-2; V: TRBV18; D: -; CDR3: ASSPGPDYGYT
J: TRBJ1-2; V: TRBV2; D: -; CDR3: ASSAGQIHYGYT
J: TRBJ1-2; V: TRBV2; D: TRBD1; CDR3: ASESSGGQHGYT
J: TRBJ1-6; V: TRBV28; D: -; CDR3: ATRGGLGDNSPLH
J: TRBJ2-2; V: TRBV9; D: -; CDR3: ASSVGLASGELF
J: TRBJ2-3; V: TRBV2; D: TRBD2; CDR3: ASRLGLAGVYTDTQY
J: TRBJ2-7; V: TRBV3-1/TRBV3-2; D: TRBD2; CDR3: ASSYSGTYEQY
J: TRBJ2-1; V: TRBV24-1; D: -; CDR3: ATSEGDSFNEQF
J: TRBJ2-2; V: TRBV13; D: TRBD1; CDR3: ASSPRQGYTGELF
J: TRBJ1-3; V: TRBV18; D: -; CDR3: ASSPRQGDFGNTIY
J: TRBJ2-5; V: TRBV6-1; D: -; CDR3: ASSEAIGQGSETQY
J: TRBJ2-7; V: TRBV6-5; D: TRBD1; CDR3: ASRTGTGGEQY
J: TRBJ1-1; V: TRBV25-1; D: -; CDR3: ASSETIRGTAAF
J: TRBJ2-3; V: TRBV5-1; D: -; CDR3: ASSLVGPPRDTQY
J: TRBJ1-1; V: TRBV24-1; D: TRBD1; CDR3: ATSEGTGGRAEAF
J: TRBJ1-4; V: TRBV3-1/TRBV3-2; D: TRBD1; CDR3: ASSRGQGAGEKLF
J: TRBJ2-2; V: TRBV21-1; D: -; CDR3: ASRTGLANTGELF
J: TRBJ1-3; V: TRBV18; D: TRBD1; CDR3: ASSPGQGRGNTIY
J: TRBJ1-6; V: TRBV6-2/TRBV6-3; D: -; CDR3: ASSFRVSDSPLH
J: TRBJ1-5; V: TRBV2; D: -; CDR3: ASSEEGAGPQH